The 13 T cell receptor beta chains in this list originate from one sample, sequenced in a study of response to subunit inactivated influenza vaccine. TCRdb redid the calling of the RT-PCR reads with MiXCR, one entry per CDR3 protein. Among fewer than 700,000 distinct CDR3 sequences listed, approximately 13% were seen once. Sequenced material: PBMCs from blood, taken 45 days after vaccination. All receptors derive from a man aged 50 or older who received an inactivated influenza vaccine.

There are many counts of this clonotype. V is TRBV20-1 and J is TRBJ2-5; D remains ambiguous. The length of the CDR3 is 17 residues. V was trimmed by 2 bases and J by 1 base, leaving 20 bases between them. The germline V gene has CDR1 DFQATT and CDR2 SNEGSKA (reference sequence). The CDR3 region is CSARRVRDERSQETQYF. The CDR3 nucleotides are TGCAGTGCTAGAAGGGTCCGTGACGAGCGCTCCCAAGAGACCCAGTACTTC.

CDR3 DNA: TGTGCCAGCAGTCCTTCTACAGAGGGGTTCTACGAGCAGTACTTC. The encoded protein is CASSPSTEGFYEQYF. The chain uses TRBV6-1 and TRBJ2-7; the D gene could be TRBD1 or TRBD2 (5 bases each). V gave up 5 bases and J gave up 3 bases, with 17 bases separating them. Germline assignment: CDR1 MNHNS and CDR2 SASEGT. This CDR3 has 15 residues.

This clonotype was detected a few times. CDR3: CASSLAPGQLNTEAFF. In DNA form, the CDR3 reads TGCGCCAGCAGCTTGGCCCCGGGACAGCTGAACACTGAAGCTTTCTTT. V gene TRBV5-1 combines with J gene TRBJ1-1, with 7 bases that match TRBD1. After removal of 0 bases from V and 0 bases from J, the junction contained 5 bases not matched to a gene. This CDR3 spans 16 amino acids. In germline, CDR1 is SGHRS, CDR2 YFSETQ.

This clonotype was seen at least ten times. This chain connects TRBV10-1 to TRBJ2-5; D uncertain. Between the trimmed V and J ends, which lost 3 bases and 0 bases, there was a span of 8 bases. Germline V lookup: CDR1 WNHNN, CDR2 SYGVQD (reference sequence). The CDR3 has 14 amino acids. In nucleotides, the CDR3 is TGCGCCAGCAGTGATCCTGCAGACCAAGAGACCCAGTACTTC. Its protein is CASSDPADQETQYF.

This clonotype was detected a few times. The chain combines TRBV3-1 with TRBJ2-1; D may be TRBD1 or TRBD2 (5 bases each). The V end was cut by 1 base, the J end by 9 bases, with 13 bases between. This CDR3 is 14 amino acids long. CDR1 is LGHDT, CDR2 YNNKEL, per germline (reference sequence). CDR3 in amino acids: CASSQGGSGLEQFF. In nucleotides, the CDR3 is TGTGCCAGCAGCCAAGGAGGCTCGGGGCTTGAGCAGTTCTTC.

The CDR3 DNA sequence: TGCAGTGCTAGAGGCGTCGGGGTAAAGAAAGAGACCCAGTACTTC. This sequence encodes CSARGVGVKKETQYF. The chain uses TRBV20-1 and TRBJ2-5, with D possibly being TRBD2 (5 bases). V lost 1 base to trimming and J lost 3 bases, with 15 bases between them. The CDR3 is 15 residues long. Germline V lookup: CDR1 DFQATT, CDR2 SNEGSKA (reference sequence).

The V gene is TRBV5-1, the J gene TRBJ2-3; D is uncertain. Trimming took 0 bases from V and 3 from J, leaving 11 bases between them. The germline gives CDR1 SGHRS, CDR2 YFSETQ. This CDR3 region has 15 residues. The CDR3 region is CASSLGTIATDTQYF. The CDR3 DNA reads TGCGCCAGCAGCTTGGGGACGATTGCGACAGATACGCAGTATTTT.

This clonotype was seen a handful of times. CDR3 region: CASSLVSSNTGELFF. CDR3 sequence (DNA): TGCGCCAGCAGCTTGGTGTCGTCGAACACCGGGGAGCTGTTTTTT. The V call is TRBV5-1, the J call TRBJ2-2; no clear D gene. Deletions cut 0 bases from V and 0 bases from J, with 6 bases between. Germline assignment: CDR1 SGHRS and CDR2 YFSETQ. The CDR3 spans 15 residues.

The chain uses TRBV20-1 and TRBJ2-5; D perhaps matches TRBD1 (6 bases). CDR3 length equals 12 residues. Germline assignment: CDR1 DFQATT and CDR2 SNEGSKA (reference sequence). V was cut by 4 bases and J by 1 base, with 7 bases left in between. The CDR3 loop reads CSAIRGQETQYF. DNA of the CDR3: TGCAGTGCTATCAGGGGCCAAGAGACCCAGTACTTC.

The sample holds a few counts of this clonotype. This chain's CDR3 is CASSASAGVLDEQYF. CDR3 coding DNA: TGTGCCAGCAGCGCGTCAGCGGGGGTCCTAGACGAGCAGTACTTC. The chain couples TRBV9 to TRBJ2-7, with 8 bases aligning to TRBD2. This CDR3 is built from 15 residues. Trimming at V came to 3 bases and at J to 5 bases, leaving 10 bases not matched to a gene. Germline values: CDR1 SGDLS, CDR2 YYNGEE.

This chain joins TRBV10-3 and TRBJ2-1; TRBD1 aligns across 7 bases. V was clipped by 2 bases and J by 13 bases; unmatched bases: 5. Germline V gene lookup returns CDR1 ENHRY and CDR2 SYGVKD. There are 12 residues in the CDR3. CDR3 amino acids: CAISEQRDRQFF. CDR3 nucleotide sequence: TGTGCCATCAGTGAGCAACGGGACAGACAGTTCTTC.

This clonotype was counted a few times. The chain is built from TRBV12-5 and TRBJ2-2, with TRBD2 identical over 12 bases. Germline CDR1 is LGHNT and CDR2 is FRNRAP. The ends lost 1 base at V and 4 bases at J; junction bases unmatched: 1. CDR3 length: 16 amino acids. The CDR3 sequence: CASGLGLAGATGELFF. The CDR3 coding sequence is TGTGCTAGTGGTTTGGGACTAGCGGGAGCCACCGGGGAGCTGTTTTTT.

The sample holds a few counts of this clonotype. The rearrangement uses TRBV18 and TRBJ2-7, with a weak D call TRBD1 (6 bases). Trimming took 2 bases from V and 2 from J, leaving 10 bases between them. CDR1 is KGHSH, CDR2 LQKENI, per germline. The CDR3 is 14 residues long. CDR3 amino acids: CASSPGPGAYEQYF. The CDR3 DNA reads TGTGCCAGCTCACCAGGTCCAGGGGCCTACGAGCAGTACTTC.